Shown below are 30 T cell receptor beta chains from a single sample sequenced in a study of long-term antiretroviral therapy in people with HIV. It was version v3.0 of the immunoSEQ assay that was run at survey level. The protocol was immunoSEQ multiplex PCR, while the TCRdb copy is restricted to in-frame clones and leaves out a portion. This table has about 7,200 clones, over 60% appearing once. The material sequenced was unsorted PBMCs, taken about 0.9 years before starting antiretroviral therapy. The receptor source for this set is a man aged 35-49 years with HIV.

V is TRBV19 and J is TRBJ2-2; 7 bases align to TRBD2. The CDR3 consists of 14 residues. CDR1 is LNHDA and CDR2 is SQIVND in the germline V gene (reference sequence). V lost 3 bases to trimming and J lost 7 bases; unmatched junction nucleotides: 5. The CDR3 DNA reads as TGTGCCAGTAGTATCTCAGGGAGGGGCGGGGAGCTGTTTTTT. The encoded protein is CASSISGRGGELFF.

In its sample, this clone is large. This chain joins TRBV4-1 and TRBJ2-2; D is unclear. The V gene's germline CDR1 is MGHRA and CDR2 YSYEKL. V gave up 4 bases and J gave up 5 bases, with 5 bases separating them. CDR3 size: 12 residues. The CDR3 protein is CASSPLTGELFF. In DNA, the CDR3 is TGCGCCAGCAGCCCCCTTACCGGGGAGCTGTTTTTT.

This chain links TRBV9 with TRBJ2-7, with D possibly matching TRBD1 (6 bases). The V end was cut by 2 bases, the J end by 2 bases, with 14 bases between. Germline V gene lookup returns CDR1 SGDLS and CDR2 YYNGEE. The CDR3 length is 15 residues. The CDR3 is CASSVSDSLTYEQYF. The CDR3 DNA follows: TGTGCCAGCAGCGTTTCGGACAGCCTTACCTACGAGCAGTACTTC.

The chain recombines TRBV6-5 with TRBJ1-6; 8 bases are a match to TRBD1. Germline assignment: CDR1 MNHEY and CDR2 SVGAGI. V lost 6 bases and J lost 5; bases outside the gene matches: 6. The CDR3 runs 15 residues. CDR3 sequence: CASSPGQGNNSPLHF. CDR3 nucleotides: TGTGCCAGCAGCCCTGGACAGGGAAATAATTCACCCCTCCACTTT.

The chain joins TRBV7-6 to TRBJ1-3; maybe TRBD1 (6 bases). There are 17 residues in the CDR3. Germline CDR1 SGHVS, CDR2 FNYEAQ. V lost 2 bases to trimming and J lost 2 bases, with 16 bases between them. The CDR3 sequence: CASSLKLGAHTGNTIYF. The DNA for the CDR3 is TGTGCCAGCAGCTTAAAGTTGGGGGCACACACTGGAAACACCATATATTTT.

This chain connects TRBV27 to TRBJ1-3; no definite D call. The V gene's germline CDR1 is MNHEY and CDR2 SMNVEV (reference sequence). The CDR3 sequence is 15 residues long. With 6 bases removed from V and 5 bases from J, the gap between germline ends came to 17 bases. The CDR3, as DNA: TGTGCCAGCAGCTCCTTGGGAGCTCAGAGAAACACCATATATTTT. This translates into CASSSLGAQRNTIYF.

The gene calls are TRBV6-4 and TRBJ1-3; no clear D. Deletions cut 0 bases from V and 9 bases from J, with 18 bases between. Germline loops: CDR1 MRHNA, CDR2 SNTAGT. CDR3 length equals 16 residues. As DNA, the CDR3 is TGTGCCAGCAGTGACTCGTGGCAAGGCGACTTCACCACCATATATTTT. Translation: CASSDSWQGDFTTIYF.

The CDR3 is CAWSDGGTEAFF. CDR3 DNA sequence: TGTGCCTGGAGCGATGGGGGCACTGAAGCTTTCTTT. V gene TRBV30 combines with J gene TRBJ1-1, with D possibly matching TRBD1 (5 bases). V was trimmed by 3 bases and J by 4 bases, leaving 9 bases between them. Germline V gives CDR1 GTSNPN, CDR2 SVGIG (reference sequence). The CDR3 runs to 12 residues. Complete variable domain (other parts from reference TRBV30 and TRBJ1-1): SQTIHQWPATLVQPVGSPLSLECTVEGTSNPNLYWYRQAAGRGLQLLFYSVGIGQISSEVPQNLSASRPQDRQFILSSKKLLLSDSGFYLCAWSDGGTEAFFGQGTRLTVV.

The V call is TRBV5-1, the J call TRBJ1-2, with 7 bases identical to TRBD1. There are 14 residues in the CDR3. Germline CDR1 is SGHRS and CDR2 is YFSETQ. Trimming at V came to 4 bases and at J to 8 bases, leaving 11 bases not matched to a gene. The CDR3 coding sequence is TGCGCCAGCAGCCTGGGGGAGACAGGGAACGGCTACACCTTC. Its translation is CASSLGETGNGYTF.

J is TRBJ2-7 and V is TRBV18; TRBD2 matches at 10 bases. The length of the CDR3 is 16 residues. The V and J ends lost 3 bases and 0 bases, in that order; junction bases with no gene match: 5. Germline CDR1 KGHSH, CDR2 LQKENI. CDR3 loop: CASSPIPSGSSYEQYF. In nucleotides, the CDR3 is TGTGCCAGCTCACCGATCCCTAGCGGGAGCTCCTACGAGCAGTACTTC. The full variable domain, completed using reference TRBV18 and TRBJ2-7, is NAGVMQNPRHLVRRRGQEARLRCSPMKGHSHVYWYRQLPEEGLKFMVYLQKENIIDESGMPKERFSAEFPKEGPSILRIQQVVRGDSAAYFCASSPIPSGSSYEQYFGPGTRLTVT.

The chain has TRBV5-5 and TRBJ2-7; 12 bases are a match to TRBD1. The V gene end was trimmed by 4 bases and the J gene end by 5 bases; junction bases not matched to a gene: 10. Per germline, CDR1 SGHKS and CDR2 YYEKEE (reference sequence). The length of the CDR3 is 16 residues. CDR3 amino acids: CASSQWGGQGADEQYF. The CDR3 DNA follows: TGTGCCAGCAGCCAGTGGGGGGGACAGGGGGCTGACGAGCAGTACTTC. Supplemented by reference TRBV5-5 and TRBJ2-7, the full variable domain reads DAGVTQSPTHLIKTRGQQVTLRCSPISGHKSVSWYQQVLGQGPQFIFQYYEKEERGRGNFPDRFSARQFPNYSSELNVNALLLGDSALYLCASSQWGGQGADEQYFGPGTRLTVT.

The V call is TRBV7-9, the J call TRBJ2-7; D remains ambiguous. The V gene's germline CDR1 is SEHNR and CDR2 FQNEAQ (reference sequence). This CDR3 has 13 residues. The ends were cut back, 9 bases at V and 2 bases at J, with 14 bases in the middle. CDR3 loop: CASGPQTTYEQYF. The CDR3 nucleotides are TGTGCCAGTGGGCCGCAGACAACCTACGAGCAGTACTTC.

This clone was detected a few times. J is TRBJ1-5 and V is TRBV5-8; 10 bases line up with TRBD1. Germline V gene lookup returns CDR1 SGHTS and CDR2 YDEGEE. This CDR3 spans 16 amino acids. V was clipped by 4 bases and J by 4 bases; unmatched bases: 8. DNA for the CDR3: TGTGCCAGCAGCCTGGACAGGGGGATTGGAAATCAGCCCCAGCATTTT. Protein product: CASSLDRGIGNQPQHF.

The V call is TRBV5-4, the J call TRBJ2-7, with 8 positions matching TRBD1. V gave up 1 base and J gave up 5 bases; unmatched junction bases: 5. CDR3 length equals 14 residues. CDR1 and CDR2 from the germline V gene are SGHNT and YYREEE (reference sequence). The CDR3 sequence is CASSLFQGADEQYF. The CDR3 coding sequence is TGTGCCAGCAGCTTGTTTCAGGGGGCGGACGAGCAGTACTTC.

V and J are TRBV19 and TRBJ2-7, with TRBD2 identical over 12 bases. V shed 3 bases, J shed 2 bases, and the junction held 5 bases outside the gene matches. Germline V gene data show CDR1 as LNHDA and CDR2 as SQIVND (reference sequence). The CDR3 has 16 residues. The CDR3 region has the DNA TGTGCCAGTAGTATTGGACTAGCGGGGACTACCTACGAGCAGTACTTC. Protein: CASSIGLAGTTYEQYF.

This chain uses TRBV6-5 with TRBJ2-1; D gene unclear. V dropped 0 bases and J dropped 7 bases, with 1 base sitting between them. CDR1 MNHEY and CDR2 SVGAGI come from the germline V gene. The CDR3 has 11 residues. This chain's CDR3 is CASSYSNEQFF. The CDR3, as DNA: TGTGCCAGCAGTTACTCGAATGAGCAGTTCTTC.

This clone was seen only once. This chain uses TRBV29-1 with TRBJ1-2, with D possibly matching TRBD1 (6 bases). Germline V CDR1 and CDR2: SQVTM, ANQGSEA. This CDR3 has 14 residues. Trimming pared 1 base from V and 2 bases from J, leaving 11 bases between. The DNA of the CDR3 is TGCAGCGTTGAAGGGGGCGACAGGAACTATGGCTACACCTTC. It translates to CSVEGGDRNYGYTF.

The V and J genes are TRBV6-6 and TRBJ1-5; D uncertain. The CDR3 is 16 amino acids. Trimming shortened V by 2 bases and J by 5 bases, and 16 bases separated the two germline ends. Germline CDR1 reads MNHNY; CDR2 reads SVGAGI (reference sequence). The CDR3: CASSYPAVAGDQPQHF. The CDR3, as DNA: TGTGCCAGCAGTTACCCGGCCGTGGCTGGGGATCAGCCCCAGCATTTT.

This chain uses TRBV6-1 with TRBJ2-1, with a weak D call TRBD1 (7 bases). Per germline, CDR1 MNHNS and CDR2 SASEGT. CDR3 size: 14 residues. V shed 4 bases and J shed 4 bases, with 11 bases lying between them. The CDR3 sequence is CASSAGGGYNEQFF. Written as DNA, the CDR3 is TGTGCCAGCAGTGCAGGGGGAGGTTACAATGAGCAGTTCTTC.

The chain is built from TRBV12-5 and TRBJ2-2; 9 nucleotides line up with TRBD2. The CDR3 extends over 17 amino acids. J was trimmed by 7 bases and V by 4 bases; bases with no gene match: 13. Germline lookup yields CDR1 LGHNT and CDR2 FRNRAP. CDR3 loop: CASGSLVAGGRNGELFF. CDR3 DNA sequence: TGTGCTAGTGGTTCCCTCGTGGCGGGGGGGCGGAACGGGGAGCTGTTTTTT.

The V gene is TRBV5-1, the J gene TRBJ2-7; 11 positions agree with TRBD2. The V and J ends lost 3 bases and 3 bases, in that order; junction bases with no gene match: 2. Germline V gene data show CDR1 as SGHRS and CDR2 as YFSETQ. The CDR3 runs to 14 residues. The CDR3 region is CASSSGLAGYEQYF. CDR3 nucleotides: TGCGCCAGCAGCTCCGGACTAGCGGGCTACGAGCAGTACTTC.

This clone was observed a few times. CDR3 nucleotide sequence: TGTGCCAGCAGCTCCATGGGGCAGGGGCAGCAGTTCTTC. Its protein is CASSSMGQGQQFF. The chain links TRBV7-2 to TRBJ2-1; D is possibly TRBD1 (6 bases). Trimming left V 4 bases short and J 11 bases short, with 15 bases between. The CDR3 length is 13 residues. Germline V CDR1 and CDR2: SGHTA, FQGNSA.

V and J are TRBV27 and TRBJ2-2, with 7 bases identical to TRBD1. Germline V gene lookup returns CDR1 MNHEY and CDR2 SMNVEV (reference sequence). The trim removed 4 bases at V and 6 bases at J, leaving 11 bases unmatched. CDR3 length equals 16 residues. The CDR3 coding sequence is TGTGCCAGCAGTTCCTGGACAGGTTGGGAACCCGGGGAGCTGTTTTTT. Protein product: CASSSWTGWEPGELFF.

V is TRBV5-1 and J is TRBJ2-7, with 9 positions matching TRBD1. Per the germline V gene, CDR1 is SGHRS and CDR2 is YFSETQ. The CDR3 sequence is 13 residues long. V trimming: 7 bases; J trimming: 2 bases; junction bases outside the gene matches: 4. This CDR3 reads CASRDRDTYEQYF. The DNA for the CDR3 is TGCGCCAGCCGGGACAGGGACACCTACGAGCAGTACTTC. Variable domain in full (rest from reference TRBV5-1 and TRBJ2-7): KAGVTQTPRYLIKTRGQQVTLSCSPISGHRSVSWYQQTPGQGLQFLFEYFSETQRNKGNFPGRFSGRQFSNSRSEMNVSTLELGDSALYLCASRDRDTYEQYFGPGTRLTVT.

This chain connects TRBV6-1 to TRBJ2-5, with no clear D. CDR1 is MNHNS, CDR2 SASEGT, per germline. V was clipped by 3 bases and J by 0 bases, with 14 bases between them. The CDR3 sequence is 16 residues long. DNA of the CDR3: TGTGCCAGCAGTGACGGGTGGCGCGAGTACCAAGAGACCCAGTACTTC. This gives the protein CASSDGWREYQETQYF.

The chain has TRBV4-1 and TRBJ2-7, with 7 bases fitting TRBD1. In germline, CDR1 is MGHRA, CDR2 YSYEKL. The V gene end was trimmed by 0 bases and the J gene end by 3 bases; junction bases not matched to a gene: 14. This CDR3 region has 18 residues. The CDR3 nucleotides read TGCGCCAGCAGCCAAGATTTCGCGACAGGGCCCTTTCACTACGAGCAGTACTTC. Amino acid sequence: CASSQDFATGPFHYEQYF.

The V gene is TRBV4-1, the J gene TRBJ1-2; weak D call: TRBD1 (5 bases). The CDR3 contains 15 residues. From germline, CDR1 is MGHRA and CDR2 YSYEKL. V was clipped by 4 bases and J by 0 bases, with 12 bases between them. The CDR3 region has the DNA TGCGCCAGCAGCCCTTCACTGACAGCTAACTATGGCTACACCTTC. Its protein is CASSPSLTANYGYTF.

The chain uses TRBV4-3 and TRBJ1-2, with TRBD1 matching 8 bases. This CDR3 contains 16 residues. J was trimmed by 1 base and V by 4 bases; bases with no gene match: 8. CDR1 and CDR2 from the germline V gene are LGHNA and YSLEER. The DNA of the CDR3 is TGCGCCAGCAGCCCTACCTCGACAGGGGATAACTATGGCTACACCTTC. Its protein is CASSPTSTGDNYGYTF.

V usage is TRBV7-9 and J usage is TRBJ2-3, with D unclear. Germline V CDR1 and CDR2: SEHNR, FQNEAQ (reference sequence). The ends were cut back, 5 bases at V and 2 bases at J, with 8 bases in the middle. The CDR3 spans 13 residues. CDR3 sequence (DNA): TGTGCCAGCAGCCACCGGACCACAGATACGCAGTATTTT. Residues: CASSHRTTDTQYF. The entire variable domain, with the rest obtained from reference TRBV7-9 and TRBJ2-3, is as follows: DTGVSQNPRHKITKRGQNVTFRCDPISEHNRLYWYRQTLGQGPEFLTYFQNEAQLEKSRLLSDRFSAERPKGSFSTLEIQRTEQGDSAMYLCASSHRTTDTQYFGPGTRLTVL.

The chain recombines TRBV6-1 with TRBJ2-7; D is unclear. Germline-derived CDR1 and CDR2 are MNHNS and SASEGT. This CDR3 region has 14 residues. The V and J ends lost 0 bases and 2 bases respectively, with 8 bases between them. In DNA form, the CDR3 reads TGTGCCAGCAGTGAAGCGCCCGGAACCTACGAGCAGTACTTC. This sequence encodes CASSEAPGTYEQYF.